This TCR beta chain was retrieved from a study of shared clonotypes between healthy human individuals. Sequenced by immunoSEQ multiplex PCR; TCRdb stores in-frame clones only, minus some. The sample lists around 690,000 clones, about 90% occurring once. This CDR3 spans 14 amino acids. V lost 8 bases and J 1 base, leaving 14 bases between the germline ends. CDR1 is ENHRY, CDR2 SYGVKD, per germline. Sequenced material: memory CD8+ T cells from PBMCs. Sample subset: CD45RO+ cells pooled with CCR7-negative TemRA cells. The rearrangement joins TRBV10-3 to TRBJ1-2; D not resolved. The sequence was collected from a man between 18 and 35 years old in good health. Some clones in this sample may be carry-over from other donors' samples. In DNA, the CDR3 is TGTGCCATCTCGGAGGCCCGGATTAACTATGGCTACACCTTC. It codes for CAISEARINYGYTF.